The 26 T cell receptor beta chains below come from one sample, sequenced in a study of CD8 T cells in ankylosing spondylitis. Study-level findings and limits: A TCR beta motif of 8 or 9 highly homologous variants appeared characteristic of ankylosing spondylitis blood.

TCRdb ran MiXCR on the 5' RACE reads and lists one entry per CDR3 protein. The data show more than 500,000 distinct CDR3 sequences, about 5.4% seen once. These receptors are not linked to any known antigen. The sample taken for sequencing was blood, either unsorted or a sorted T cell fraction (not recorded which). The source of these receptors is a male donor with ankylosing spondylitis.

The chain employs TRBV5-1 and TRBJ2-1; D remains ambiguous. Germline V gene sequence: CDR1 SGHRS, CDR2 YFSETQ. Trimming took 4 bases from V and 0 from J, leaving 14 bases between them. The CDR3 is 16 residues long. The DNA of the CDR3 is TGCGCCAGCAGCAACGACGGCCTCGGCTCCTACAATGAGCAGTTCTTC. It codes for CASSNDGLGSYNEQFF.

This clonotype was detected many times. V and J are TRBV7-9 and TRBJ2-7; TRBD2 aligns across 9 bases. The CDR3 runs 14 residues. The V segment lost 7 bases and the J segment 0 bases; nucleotides outside the gene matches: 4. CDR1 is SEHNR, CDR2 FQNEAQ, per germline (reference sequence). CDR3 DNA sequence: TGTGCCAGCACCAGTAGCGGGAGCTCCTACGAGCAGTACTTC. It yields the protein CASTSSGSSYEQYF.

This clonotype was recorded at least ten times. This chain joins TRBV18 and TRBJ2-7, with D possibly TRBD2 on 6 matching bases. Germline CDR1 reads KGHSH; CDR2 reads LQKENI. The CDR3 contains 14 residues. V was clipped by 3 bases and J by 3 bases, with 12 bases between them. The CDR3 loop is CASSPTGENYEQYF. CDR3 in DNA: TGTGCCAGCTCACCTACGGGGGAAAACTACGAGCAGTACTTC.

This clonotype turned up a few times. The chain recombines TRBV7-2 with TRBJ1-4; the D gene is possibly TRBD1 (5 bases). This CDR3 is 15 amino acids long. Per the germline V gene, CDR1 is SGHTA and CDR2 is FQGNSA. The V gene lost 6 bases and the J gene lost 8 bases, with 19 bases spanning the gap. This CDR3 is CASRPRGGSGEKLFF. CDR3 nucleotides: TGTGCCAGCAGGCCCCGGGGGGGGAGTGGAGAAAAACTGTTTTTT. Looking up the rest from reference TRBV7-2 and TRBJ1-4 gives the full variable domain: GAGVSQSPSNKVTEKGKDVELRCDPISGHTALYWYRQSLGQGLEFLIYFQGNSAPDKSGLPSDRFSAERTGGSVSTLTIQRTQQEDSAVYLCASRPRGGSGEKLFFGSGTQLSVL.

This clonotype was seen repeatedly, ten times or more. The CDR3: CSVGGHLTRIQYF. CDR3 bases: TGCAGCGTTGGGGGACATCTTACGCGCATTCAGTACTTC. This chain connects TRBV29-1 to TRBJ2-4, with D maybe TRBD1 (6 bases). Germline V gene data show CDR1 as SQVTM and CDR2 as ANQGSEA. The germline V and J ends were trimmed by 4 bases and 9 bases, with 16 bases remaining between them. CDR3 length: 13 amino acids.

In its sample, this clonotype was seen many times. CDR3 nucleotides: TGCGCCAGCAGCTTCCGGGGGTCCCTACCCTCCACCTCCTACGAGCAGTACTTC. Protein: CASSFRGSLPSTSYEQYF. The genes are TRBV5-1 and TRBJ2-7; TRBD2 might be the D (6 bases). CDR3 length: 18 residues. In germline, CDR1 is SGHRS, CDR2 YFSETQ. V was clipped by 2 bases and J by 0 bases, with 21 bases between them.

This clonotype was counted only a few times. This chain connects TRBV28 to TRBJ1-5, with D tentatively TRBD1 (6 bases). CDR1 MDHEN and CDR2 SYDVKM come from the germline V gene. CDR3 length equals 17 residues. Trimming removed 8 bases at V and 2 bases at J, with 22 bases between. In nucleotides, the CDR3 is TGTGCCAGCGCGATCCAAATGGGGGGCGTAGGCAATCAGCCCCAGCATTTT. Protein product: CASAIQMGGVGNQPQHF.

The table lists this clonotype with many counts. The V call is TRBV6-2 or TRBV6-3, the J call TRBJ2-1, with a tentative D call TRBD2 (6 bases). The CDR3 spans 12 residues. Between the trimmed V and J ends, which lost 5 bases and 12 bases, there was a span of 14 bases. From germline, CDR1 is MNHEY and CDR2 SVGEGT. The CDR3 protein is CASSLRDGGQFF. The CDR3 DNA is TGTGCCAGCAGTCTTCGGGACGGGGGGCAGTTCTTC.

This clonotype was recorded at least ten times. The chain has TRBV5-1 and TRBJ2-1; D possibly corresponds to TRBD1 (5 bases). The CDR3 length is 14 residues. With 0 bases removed from V and 6 bases from J, the gap between germline ends came to 10 bases. Germline V gene data show CDR1 as SGHRS and CDR2 as YFSETQ. The CDR3 region is CASSLGRTSNEQFF. The CDR3 DNA is TGCGCCAGCAGCTTGGGTCGGACAAGCAATGAGCAGTTCTTC.

This clonotype has at least ten counts. The genes are TRBV5-5 and TRBJ1-6, with a tentative D call TRBD1 (5 bases). V dropped 3 bases and J dropped 8 bases, with 12 bases sitting between them. This CDR3 has 14 amino acids. The germline gives CDR1 SGHKS, CDR2 YYEKEE (reference sequence). The CDR3 protein is CASSSVGADSPLHF. The CDR3 DNA reads as TGTGCCAGCAGCTCTGTCGGGGCGGATTCACCCCTCCACTTT.

At least ten counts were recorded for this clonotype. The chain recombines TRBV28 with TRBJ1-3; D is undetermined. Germline values: CDR1 MDHEN, CDR2 SYDVKM. The CDR3 extends over 15 amino acids. Trimming left V 6 bases short and J 2 bases short, with 14 bases between. CDR3 coding DNA: TGTGCCAGCAGCTATGAGACTCGTGCTGGAAACACCATATATTTT. Translating it yields CASSYETRAGNTIYF.

This clonotype was recorded at least ten times. The chain employs TRBV9 and TRBJ2-7; 8 bases are a match to TRBD2. J was trimmed by 5 bases and V by 4 bases; bases with no gene match: 14. CDR1 is SGDLS, CDR2 YYNGEE, per germline. CDR3 length: 16 amino acids. The CDR3 region has the DNA TGTGCCAGCAGCCCCCATCCCCGGACTAGCACTGACGAGCAGTACTTC. Translated, it gives CASSPHPRTSTDEQYF. Combining the CDR3 with reference TRBV9 and TRBJ2-7 gives the whole variable domain DSGVTQTPKHLITATGQRVTLRCSPRSGDLSVYWYQQSLDQGLQFLIQYYNGEERAKGNILERFSAQQFPDLHSELNLSSLELGDSALYFCASSPHPRTSTDEQYFGPGTRLTVT.

The rearrangement joins TRBV27 to TRBJ2-7, with TRBD2 matching 7 bases. The CDR3 spans 15 residues. CDR1 and CDR2 from the germline V gene are MNHEY and SMNVEV (reference sequence). The junction had 5 bases not matched to a gene; V was cut back by 3 bases and J by 0 bases. CDR3 nucleotide sequence: TGTGCCAGCAGTTTTGCGGGGGTTCCCTCCTACGAGCAGTACTTC. Residues: CASSFAGVPSYEQYF.

There are many counts of this clonotype. This chain links TRBV4-3 with TRBJ1-6; D is unclear. From germline, CDR1 is LGHNA and CDR2 YSLEER. V lost 1 base and J 4 bases, leaving 14 bases between the germline ends. The CDR3 loop spans 17 amino acids. CDR3 amino acids: CASSQVAERFYNSPLHF. The CDR3 coding sequence is TGCGCCAGCAGCCAAGTCGCAGAACGCTTTTATAATTCACCCCTCCACTTT.

This clonotype has a count of ten or more. This chain uses TRBV5-1 with TRBJ2-2; 9 nucleotides align to TRBD1. The V segment lost 5 bases and the J segment 6 bases; nucleotides outside the gene matches: 5. The CDR3 runs 14 residues. In germline, CDR1 is SGHRS, CDR2 YFSETQ. CDR3 in DNA: TGCGCCAGCAGACAGGGGGCCGGGTCCGGGGAGCTGTTTTTT. Encoded protein: CASRQGAGSGELFF. Complete variable domain (other parts from reference TRBV5-1 and TRBJ2-2): KAGVTQTPRYLIKTRGQQVTLSCSPISGHRSVSWYQQTPGQGLQFLFEYFSETQRNKGNFPGRFSGRQFSNSRSEMNVSTLELGDSALYLCASRQGAGSGELFFGEGSRLTVL.

The sample holds many counts of this clonotype. This chain uses TRBV7-9 with TRBJ2-7; D gene ambiguous. Germline assignment: CDR1 SEHNR and CDR2 FQNEAQ (reference sequence). The CDR3 is made up of 14 amino acids. V dropped 10 bases and J dropped 3 bases, with 19 bases sitting between them. The CDR3 is CAIQRWAESYEQYF. CDR3 sequence (DNA): TGTGCCATCCAACGGTGGGCGGAAAGCTACGAGCAGTACTTC.

This clonotype was seen at least ten times. This chain connects TRBV20-1 to TRBJ2-7; D ambiguous. The CDR3 is made up of 12 amino acids. Germline V gene data show CDR1 as DFQATT and CDR2 as SNEGSKA (reference sequence). V lost 6 bases and J lost 5, with 14 bases in between. The CDR3 DNA follows: TGCAGTGCCCTATTGAGTGGGGACGAGCAGTACTTC. This gives the protein CSALLSGDEQYF.

The table lists this clonotype with many counts. This rearrangement joins TRBV18 to TRBJ1-1; TRBD1 matches 8 bases. The germline CDR1 and CDR2 sequences are KGHSH and LQKENI. V lost 3 bases to trimming and J lost 11 bases; unmatched junction nucleotides: 8. The CDR3 has 13 residues. This CDR3 is CASSPTTGEGAFF. The CDR3 DNA follows: TGTGCCAGCTCACCGACGACAGGGGAGGGTGCTTTCTTT. Variable domain in full (rest from reference TRBV18 and TRBJ1-1): NAGVMQNPRHLVRRRGQEARLRCSPMKGHSHVYWYRQLPEEGLKFMVYLQKENIIDESGMPKERFSAEFPKEGPSILRIQQVVRGDSAAYFCASSPTTGEGAFFGQGTRLTVV.

There are many counts of this clonotype. CDR3 sequence reads: CSARPETSTDTQYF. The DNA of the CDR3 is TGCAGTGCTAGGCCAGAGACTAGCACAGATACGCAGTATTTT. This chain links TRBV20-1 with TRBJ2-3; D not resolved. From germline, CDR1 is DFQATT and CDR2 SNEGSKA (reference sequence). Trimming left V 3 bases short and J 0 bases short, with 10 bases between. CDR3 length equals 14 residues.

Ten or more counts support this clonotype. The chain couples TRBV5-1 to TRBJ1-2; the D gene is possibly TRBD1 (6 bases). Trimming left V 5 bases short and J 4 bases short, with 18 bases between. The CDR3 extends over 15 amino acids. CDR1 and CDR2 from the germline V gene are SGHRS and YFSETQ. The CDR3 loop reads CASSRGAQAGYGYTF. CDR3 nucleotides: TGCGCCAGCAGTCGGGGGGCGCAAGCGGGCTATGGCTACACCTTC. The variable domain in full, completed from reference TRBV5-1 and TRBJ1-2, reads KAGVTQTPRYLIKTRGQQVTLSCSPISGHRSVSWYQQTPGQGLQFLFEYFSETQRNKGNFPGRFSGRQFSNSRSEMNVSTLELGDSALYLCASSRGAQAGYGYTFGSGTRLTVV.

This clonotype was picked up many times. The genes are TRBV12-3 or TRBV12-4 and TRBJ1-4, with 8 bases fitting TRBD1. The CDR3 contains 13 residues. V shed 6 bases, J shed 5 bases, and the junction held 2 bases outside the gene matches. CDR3 residues: CASSRQGNEKLFF. The CDR3 DNA reads TGTGCCAGCAGCCGACAGGGGAATGAAAAACTGTTTTTT.

Many counts were recorded for this clonotype. V and J are TRBV4-3 and TRBJ2-2, with D possibly matching TRBD2 (6 bases). Germline V gene sequence: CDR1 LGHNA, CDR2 YSLEER. The CDR3 spans 13 residues. V was clipped by 11 bases and J by 2 bases, with 12 bases between them. The CDR3 spells CAVGGLNTGELFF. Here the CDR3 DNA reads TGCGCCGTTGGGGGACTTAACACCGGGGAGCTGTTTTTT.

There are many counts of this clonotype. The chain recombines TRBV7-2 with TRBJ2-1; D tentatively fits TRBD1 or TRBD2 (5 bases each). Trimming removed 6 bases at V and 10 bases at J, with 10 bases between. The CDR3 contains 11 residues. Germline values: CDR1 SGHTA, CDR2 FQGNSA. The CDR3 protein is CASRQDLEQFF. The DNA for the CDR3 is TGTGCCAGCAGACAGGACTTGGAGCAGTTCTTC.

The genes are TRBV6-2 or TRBV6-3 and TRBJ2-7, with a possible D match to TRBD1 (7 bases). Deletions cut 5 bases from V and 2 bases from J, with 16 bases between. The CDR3 contains 15 residues. Germline V gene data show CDR1 as MNHEY and CDR2 as SVGEGT. The CDR3 bases are TGTGCCAGCAGTGGACCAGGGGGGATCACCTACGAGCAGTACTTC. It codes for CASSGPGGITYEQYF.

This clonotype has at least ten counts. This rearrangement joins TRBV6-2 or TRBV6-3 to TRBJ2-1, with 11 positions matching TRBD1. The CDR3 totals 16 residues. CDR1 is MNHEY and CDR2 is SVGEGT in the germline V gene. J was trimmed by 6 bases and V by 6 bases; bases with no gene match: 10. The CDR3 DNA is TGTGCCAGCAGGGGACCGGGACAGGGGGGATTCAATGAGCAGTTCTTC. It yields the protein CASRGPGQGGFNEQFF.

This clonotype was found many times. The genes are TRBV14 and TRBJ1-2, with D unclear. CDR1 SGHDN and CDR2 FVKESK come from the germline V gene. The CDR3 extends over 11 amino acids. Trimming left V 1 base short and J 8 bases short, with 5 bases between. As DNA, the CDR3 is TGTGCCAGCAGCCAAGGGAGAGGCTACACCTTC. Translating it yields CASSQGRGYTF.